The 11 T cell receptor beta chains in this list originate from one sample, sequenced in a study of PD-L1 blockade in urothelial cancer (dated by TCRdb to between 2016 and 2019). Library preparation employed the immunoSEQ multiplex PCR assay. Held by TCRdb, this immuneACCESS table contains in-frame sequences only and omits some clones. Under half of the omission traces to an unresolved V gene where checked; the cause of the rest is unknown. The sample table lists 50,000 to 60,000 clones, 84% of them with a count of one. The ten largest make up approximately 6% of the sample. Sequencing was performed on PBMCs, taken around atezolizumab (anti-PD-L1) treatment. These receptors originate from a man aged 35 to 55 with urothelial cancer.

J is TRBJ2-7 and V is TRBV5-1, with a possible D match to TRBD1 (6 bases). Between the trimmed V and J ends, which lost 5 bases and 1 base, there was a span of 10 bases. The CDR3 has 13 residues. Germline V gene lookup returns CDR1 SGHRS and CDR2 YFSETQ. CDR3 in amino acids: CASRRQDSYEQYF. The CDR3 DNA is TGCGCCAGCAGGAGACAGGATTCCTACGAGCAGTACTTC.

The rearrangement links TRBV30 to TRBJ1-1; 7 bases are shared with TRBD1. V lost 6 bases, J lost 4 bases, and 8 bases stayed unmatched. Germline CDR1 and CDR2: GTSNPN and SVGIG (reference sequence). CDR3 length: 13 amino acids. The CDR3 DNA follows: TGTGCCTGCGACAGGGACCGGGGCACTGAAGCTTTCTTT. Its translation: CACDRDRGTEAFF.

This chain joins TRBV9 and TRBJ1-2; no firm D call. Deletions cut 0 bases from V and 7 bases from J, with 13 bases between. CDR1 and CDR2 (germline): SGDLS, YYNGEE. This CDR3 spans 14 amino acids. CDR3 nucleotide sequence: TGTGCCAGCAGCGTAGCTGGTACTTCAACTGGCTACACCTTC. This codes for CASSVAGTSTGYTF. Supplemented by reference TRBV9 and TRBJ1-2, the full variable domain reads DSGVTQTPKHLITATGQRVTLRCSPRSGDLSVYWYQQSLDQGLQFLIQYYNGEERAKGNILERFSAQQFPDLHSELNLSSLELGDSALYFCASSVAGTSTGYTFGSGTRLTVV.

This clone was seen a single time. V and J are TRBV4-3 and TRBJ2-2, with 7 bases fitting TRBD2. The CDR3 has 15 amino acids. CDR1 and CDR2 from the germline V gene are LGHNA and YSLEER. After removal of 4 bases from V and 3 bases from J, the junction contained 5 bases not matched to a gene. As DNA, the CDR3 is TGCGCCAGCAGCCGCGGACTAGGGGACACCGGGGAGCTGTTTTTT. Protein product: CASSRGLGDTGELFF.

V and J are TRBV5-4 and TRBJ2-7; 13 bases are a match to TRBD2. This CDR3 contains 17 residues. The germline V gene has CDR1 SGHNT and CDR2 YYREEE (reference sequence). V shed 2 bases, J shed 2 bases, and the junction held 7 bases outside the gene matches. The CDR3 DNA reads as TGTGCCAGCAGCTTCGGGACTAGCGGGATGAGGGCCTACGAGCAGTACTTC. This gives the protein CASSFGTSGMRAYEQYF.

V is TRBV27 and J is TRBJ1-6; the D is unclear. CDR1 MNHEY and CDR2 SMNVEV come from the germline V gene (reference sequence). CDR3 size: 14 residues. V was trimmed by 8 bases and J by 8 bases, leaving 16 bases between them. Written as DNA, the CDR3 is TGTGCCAGCCGGAAGGAGGGAAGGTATTCACCCCTCCACTTT. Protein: CASRKEGRYSPLHF.

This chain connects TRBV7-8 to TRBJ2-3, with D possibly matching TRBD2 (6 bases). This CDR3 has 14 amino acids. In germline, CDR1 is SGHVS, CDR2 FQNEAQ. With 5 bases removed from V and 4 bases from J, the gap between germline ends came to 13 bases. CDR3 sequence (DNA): TGTGCCAGCAGCCCTAGACTAGGCGCAGATACGCAGTATTTT. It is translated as CASSPRLGADTQYF. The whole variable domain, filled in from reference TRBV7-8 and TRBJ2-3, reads GAGVSQSPRYKVAKRGQDVALRCDPISGHVSLFWYQQALGQGPEFLTYFQNEAQLDKSGLPSDRFFAERPEGSVSTLKIQRTQQEDSAVYLCASSPRLGADTQYFGPGTRLTVL.

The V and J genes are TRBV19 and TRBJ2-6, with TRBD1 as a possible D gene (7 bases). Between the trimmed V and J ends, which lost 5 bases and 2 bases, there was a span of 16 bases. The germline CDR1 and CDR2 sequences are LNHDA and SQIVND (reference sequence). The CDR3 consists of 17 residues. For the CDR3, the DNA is TGTGCCAGTAGTCGGTGGCAGGGGGGTCCTGGGGCCAACGTCCTGACTTTC. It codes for CASSRWQGGPGANVLTF.

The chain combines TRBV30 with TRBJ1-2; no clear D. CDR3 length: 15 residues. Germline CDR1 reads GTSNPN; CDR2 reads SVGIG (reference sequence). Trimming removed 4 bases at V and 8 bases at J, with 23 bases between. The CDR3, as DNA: TGTGCCTGGATGCGGGCCTTCCCGGGAATCGGCGGCTACACCTTC. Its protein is CAWMRAFPGIGGYTF.

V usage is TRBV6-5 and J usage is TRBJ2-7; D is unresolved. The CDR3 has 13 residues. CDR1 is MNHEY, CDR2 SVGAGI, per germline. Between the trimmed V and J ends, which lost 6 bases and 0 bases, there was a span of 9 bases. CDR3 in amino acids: CASSPPGSYEQYF. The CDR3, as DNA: TGTGCCAGCAGCCCTCCCGGCTCCTACGAGCAGTACTTC.

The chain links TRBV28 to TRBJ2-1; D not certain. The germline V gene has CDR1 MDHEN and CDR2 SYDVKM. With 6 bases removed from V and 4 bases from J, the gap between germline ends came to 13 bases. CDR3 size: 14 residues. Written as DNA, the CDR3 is TGTGCCAGCAGCAAAGGATGGAGATACAATGAGCAGTTCTTC. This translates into CASSKGWRYNEQFF.